The 30 T cell receptor beta chains in this list originate from one sample, sequenced in a study of shared clonotypes between healthy human individuals. Sequencing was performed with immunoSEQ multiplex PCR; in TCRdb, only in-frame clones are kept and a portion is missing. The data hold fewer than 650,000 clones, with around three quarters observed a single time. Source material: PBMCs. These TCRs come from a woman aged 40 to 50 in good health. Some clones in this sample may be carry-over from other donors' samples.

V usage is TRBV28 and J usage is TRBJ1-5, with TRBD1 identical over 9 bases. This CDR3 is 17 amino acids long. Per the germline V gene, CDR1 is MDHEN and CDR2 is SYDVKM. The V gene end was trimmed by 6 bases and the J gene end by 1 base; junction bases not matched to a gene: 10. CDR3 DNA sequence: TGTGCCAGCAGCGGGGACAGGGACCTTCGGAGCAATCAGCCCCAGCATTTT. The encoded protein is CASSGDRDLRSNQPQHF.

This clone came up once. The chain has TRBV4-1 and TRBJ2-5, with D possibly being TRBD1 (6 bases). In germline, CDR1 is MGHRA, CDR2 YSYEKL. The CDR3 extends over 15 amino acids. V lost 5 bases and J 5 bases, leaving 18 bases between the germline ends. CDR3 DNA sequence: TGCGCCAGCAGCAAAACAGGGCTTTCCGGCGAGACCCAGTACTTC. Translated: CASSKTGLSGETQYF.

This clone was counted between two and nine times. Other DNA sequences in the same sample also yield this CDR3. V gene TRBV7-9 combines with J gene TRBJ1-3; perhaps TRBD1 as D (5 bases). Trimming took 5 bases from V and 4 from J, leaving 18 bases between them. CDR1 and CDR2 from the germline V gene are SEHNR and FQNEAQ (reference sequence). This CDR3 has 16 residues. CDR3 region: CASSRDSQGAGNTIYF. The CDR3 bases are TGTGCCAGCAGCCGCGACAGTCAGGGAGCCGGAAACACCATATATTTT.

This clone was counted a single time. The V call is TRBV5-5, the J call TRBJ1-2, with 9 bases lining up with TRBD1. The CDR3 spans 17 residues. Germline CDR1 is SGHKS and CDR2 is YYEKEE (reference sequence). V lost 0 bases, J lost 2 bases, and 8 bases stayed unmatched. The CDR3 loop reads CASSLGAGTGTNYGYTF. CDR3 DNA: TGTGCCAGCAGCTTGGGGGCCGGGACAGGGACCAACTATGGCTACACCTTC.

The CDR3 coding sequence is TGTGCCAGCAGCTGGACGGGAGATACGCAGTATTTT. Residues: CASSWTGDTQYF. The V gene is TRBV7-8, the J gene TRBJ2-3; D is unclear. V shed 4 bases and J shed 5 bases, with 7 bases lying between them. The CDR3 runs 12 residues. Germline values: CDR1 SGHVS, CDR2 FQNEAQ.

The J gene is TRBJ2-3, the V gene TRBV25-1; TRBD2 might be the D (6 bases). Deletions cut 1 base from V and 7 bases from J, with 9 bases between. CDR3 length equals 13 residues. CDR1 is MGHDK and CDR2 is SYGVNS in the germline V gene. The CDR3 bases are TGTGCCAGCAGTGAATGGGGACTGAATACGCAGTATTTT. This gives the protein CASSEWGLNTQYF.

The chain recombines TRBV6-5 with TRBJ1-1; 7 positions agree with TRBD1. J lost 2 bases, V lost 2 bases, and 5 bases had no gene match. The CDR3 loop spans 15 amino acids. Germline V gives CDR1 MNHEY, CDR2 SVGAGI. For the CDR3, the DNA is TGTGCCAGCAGTTACACCTACAGGGGCAACACTGAAGCTTTCTTT. Amino acids: CASSYTYRGNTEAFF.

Comments on this clone: Other DNA sequences within the sample encode an identical CDR3. This chain joins TRBV5-1 and TRBJ2-3; D gene ambiguous. The V gene lost 2 bases and the J gene lost 2 bases, with 0 bases spanning the gap. In germline, CDR1 is SGHRS, CDR2 YFSETQ. This CDR3 comprises 11 residues. CDR3 bases: TGCGCCAGCAGCTTCACAGATACGCAGTATTTT. As protein: CASSFTDTQYF. The complete variable domain, with remaining parts taken from reference TRBV5-1 and TRBJ2-3, reads KAGVTQTPRYLIKTRGQQVTLSCSPISGHRSVSWYQQTPGQGLQFLFEYFSETQRNKGNFPGRFSGRQFSNSRSEMNVSTLELGDSALYLCASSFTDTQYFGPGTRLTVL.

Comment on this clone: The sample has other DNA sequences that encode this CDR3 too. The chain has TRBV28 and TRBJ2-2; no definite D call. The CDR3 is 15 residues long. The V gene's germline CDR1 is MDHEN and CDR2 SYDVKM. Between the trimmed V and J ends, which lost 1 base and 1 base, there was a span of 7 bases. The CDR3 protein is CASSLLAGNTGELFF. The CDR3 nucleotides are TGTGCCAGCAGTTTATTGGCAGGGAACACCGGGGAGCTGTTTTTT. Drawing the rest from reference TRBV28 and TRBJ2-2, the complete variable domain is DVKVTQSSRYLVKRTGEKVFLECVQDMDHENMFWYRQDPGLGLRLIYFSYDVKMKEKGDIPEGYSVSREKKERFSLILESASTNQTSMYLCASSLLAGNTGELFFGEGSRLTVL.

With regard to this clone: A far bigger clonotype differs at one base, so this is likely a read error. The V and J genes are TRBV9 and TRBJ1-1, with D unresolved. V lost 4 bases, J lost 0 bases, and 7 bases lay in between. The germline gives CDR1 SGDLS, CDR2 YYNGEE. CDR3 length: 13 amino acids. CDR3: CASSMGMNTEAFF. CDR3 bases: TGTGCCAGCAGCATGGGGATGAACACTGAAGCTTTCTTT.

The chain uses TRBV5-1 and TRBJ1-3; D is possibly TRBD1 (6 bases). V was shortened by 4 bases and J by 4 bases, with 15 bases between the two germline ends. This CDR3 is 15 amino acids long. Per germline, CDR1 SGHRS and CDR2 YFSETQ. Written as DNA, the CDR3 is TGCGCCAGCAGCCACGCGGACAGAAGGGGAAACACCATATATTTT. This translates into CASSHADRRGNTIYF.

This clone was counted ten times or more. This specimen includes other DNA sequences encoding the same CDR3. The chain links TRBV5-4 to TRBJ1-6; 7 bases align to TRBD1. Per the germline V gene, CDR1 is SGHNT and CDR2 is YYREEE (reference sequence). The CDR3 totals 15 residues. V lost 0 bases, J lost 4 bases, and 1 base stayed unmatched. The CDR3 here is CASSLGGQYNSPLHF. Here the CDR3 DNA reads TGTGCCAGCAGCTTGGGGGGACAGTATAATTCACCCCTCCACTTT.

The CDR3 DNA reads TGTGCCAGCAGCTTAGCCCCCGGGGCCAACGTCCTGACTTTC. Amino acid sequence: CASSLAPGANVLTF. The V call is TRBV11-2, the J call TRBJ2-6, with unresolved D. Germline-derived CDR1 and CDR2 are SGHAT and FQNNGV. Trimming left V 1 base short and J 4 bases short, with 5 bases between. This CDR3 has 14 residues.

The chain is built from TRBV30 and TRBJ2-5; D not certain. V was trimmed by 0 bases and J by 3 bases, leaving 8 bases between them. Germline CDR1 GTSNPN, CDR2 SVGIG (reference sequence). The CDR3 has 13 residues. In DNA, the CDR3 is TGTGCCTGGAGTGTAAAGGCGGAAGAGACCCAGTACTTC. It specifies CAWSVKAEETQYF.

The V and J genes are TRBV5-4 and TRBJ2-4; 7 nucleotides match TRBD2. The trim removed 4 bases at V and 5 bases at J, leaving 9 bases unmatched. This CDR3 has 15 amino acids. Germline values: CDR1 SGHNT, CDR2 YYREEE (reference sequence). CDR3 sequence reads: CASSAPGRGENIQYF. The DNA of the CDR3 is TGTGCCAGCAGCGCCCCGGGCCGGGGGGAAAACATTCAGTACTTC.

The J gene is TRBJ2-7, the V gene TRBV28, with TRBD1 identical over 8 bases. Germline trimming cut 2 bases from V and 3 bases from J; bases unmatched to any gene: 6. From germline, CDR1 is MDHEN and CDR2 SYDVKM. CDR3 length: 15 amino acids. The CDR3 here is CASSLRQGHLYEQYF. The CDR3 DNA follows: TGTGCCAGCAGTTTAAGACAGGGGCACCTCTACGAGCAGTACTTC.

The V call is TRBV25-1, the J call TRBJ1-5; D is perhaps TRBD1 (5 bases). This CDR3 has 16 amino acids. V lost 2 bases, J lost 7 bases, and 18 bases lay in between. Looked up from germline, CDR1 is MGHDK and CDR2 is SYGVNS. This chain's CDR3 is CASSEPMMDIGQPQHF. CDR3 in DNA: TGTGCCAGCAGTGAACCTATGATGGACATAGGGCAGCCCCAGCATTTT.

The J gene is TRBJ1-5, the V gene TRBV18; possible D gene TRBD1, 5 bases. Between the trimmed V and J ends, which lost 3 bases and 4 bases, there was a span of 10 bases. CDR1 is KGHSH and CDR2 is LQKENI in the germline V gene. This CDR3 has 14 residues. CDR3 bases: TGTGCCAGCTCACCGCAGACAGCTAATCAGCCCCAGCATTTT. This translates into CASSPQTANQPQHF. The complete variable domain, with remaining parts taken from reference TRBV18 and TRBJ1-5, reads NAGVMQNPRHLVRRRGQEARLRCSPMKGHSHVYWYRQLPEEGLKFMVYLQKENIIDESGMPKERFSAEFPKEGPSILRIQQVVRGDSAAYFCASSPQTANQPQHFGDGTRLSIL.

The V gene is TRBV29-1, the J gene TRBJ2-1; D call uncertain. The V gene lost 4 bases and the J gene lost 9 bases, with 13 bases spanning the gap. CDR3 length: 12 residues. Germline CDR1 is SQVTM and CDR2 is ANQGSEA. CDR3 sequence reads: CSVVQTVGEQFF. The DNA for the CDR3 is TGCAGCGTTGTACAGACTGTGGGTGAGCAGTTCTTC.

This clone came up a few times. No DNA is shown, since the ends of the CDR3 on it are uncertain; the CDR3 is the one TCRdb lists. The chain joins TRBV21-1 to TRBJ2-2. TRBV21-1 counts as a pseudogene. The CDR3 contains 17 residues when both ends are counted. The CDR3 loop is CASTSGWAWGNTGELFF.

The chain employs TRBV15 and TRBJ2-6; the match to TRBD2 covers 7 bases. V was clipped by 3 bases and J by 2 bases; unmatched bases: 7. The germline gives CDR1 LNHNV, CDR2 YYDKDF (reference sequence). The CDR3 totals 17 residues. In nucleotides, the CDR3 is TGTGCCACCAGCAGGGGGGTCGGGAGGCCTGGGGCCAACGTCCTGACTTTC. Protein: CATSRGVGRPGANVLTF.

The chain carries TRBV5-1 and TRBJ2-2; no clear D. There are 14 residues in the CDR3. Germline CDR1 reads SGHRS; CDR2 reads YFSETQ. Trimming took off 4 bases at V and 6 bases at J, with 13 bases between the two ends. DNA for the CDR3: TGCGCCAGCAGCAGCCCGAAGGTAGCCGGGGAGCTGTTTTTT. Protein product: CASSSPKVAGELFF.

The rearrangement uses TRBV5-1 and TRBJ1-1; D gene ambiguous. Germline V gene lookup returns CDR1 SGHRS and CDR2 YFSETQ. V was clipped by 4 bases and J by 0 bases, with 13 bases between them. The CDR3 has 15 residues. The CDR3 sequence: CASSTWTGMNTEAFF. The CDR3 DNA sequence: TGCGCCAGCAGCACCTGGACCGGCATGAACACTGAAGCTTTCTTT.

V usage is TRBV30 and J usage is TRBJ2-7, with D hard to call. The germline gives CDR1 GTSNPN, CDR2 SVGIG (reference sequence). Deletions cut 8 bases from V and 0 bases from J, with 11 bases between. The CDR3 consists of 12 residues. The CDR3, as DNA: TGTGCCGCCACAGAGAGCTCCTACGAGCAGTACTTC. Its translation is CAATESSYEQYF.

This clone has only a few counts. The chain employs TRBV4-1 and TRBJ1-4, with D possibly being TRBD1 (5 bases). This CDR3 contains 17 residues. Germline CDR1 MGHRA, CDR2 YSYEKL. With 0 bases removed from V and 4 bases from J, the gap between germline ends came to 15 bases. The CDR3 DNA follows: TGCGCCAGCAGCCAAGACCCCCCCAGGGTCCTTAATGAAAAACTGTTTTTT. This encodes CASSQDPPRVLNEKLFF.

V and J are TRBV28 and TRBJ1-2, with a tentative D call TRBD1 (5 bases). CDR1 is MDHEN and CDR2 is SYDVKM in the germline V gene. V was trimmed by 9 bases and J by 4 bases, leaving 15 bases between them. This CDR3 has 13 amino acids. The CDR3 nucleotides read TGTGCCAGTCACCAGGGCCTGTTCTATGGCTACACCTTC. Translated: CASHQGLFYGYTF.

The V gene is TRBV27, the J gene TRBJ2-2, with 8 bases that match TRBD1. The CDR3 runs 19 residues. Trimming cost V 7 bases and J 4 bases; bases outside gene matches: 20. The germline V gene has CDR1 MNHEY and CDR2 SMNVEV (reference sequence). CDR3 sequence: CASTQSYRQGAWGTGELFF. CDR3 nucleotides: TGTGCCAGCACCCAATCCTATCGTCAGGGGGCATGGGGCACCGGGGAGCTGTTTTTT.

The chain has TRBV11-2 and TRBJ2-3, with 7 bases aligning to TRBD1. CDR1 and CDR2 from the germline V gene are SGHAT and FQNNGV. CDR3 size: 17 residues. V shed 5 bases and J 2 bases; nucleotides not matched to a gene: 13. CDR3 in DNA: TGTGCCAGCAGCCACCGACAGGGTGGGGGATACACAGATACGCAGTATTTT. Its protein product is CASSHRQGGGYTDTQYF. The full variable domain, rest sourced from reference TRBV11-2 and TRBJ2-3, is EAGVAQSPRYKIIEKRQSVAFWCNPISGHATLYWYQQILGQGPKLLIQFQNNGVVDDSQLPKDRFSAERLKGVDSTLKIQPAKLEDSAVYLCASSHRQGGGYTDTQYFGPGTRLTVL.

As to this clone: The germline gene is not matched at one end of the junction; a read error may be the cause. The sample holds other DNA sequences that translate to the same CDR3. DNA for the CDR3: TGTGCCAGTAGCTTGGCCGGGGGTTACACTGAAGCTTTCTTT. Encoded protein: CASSLAGGYTEAFF. This chain links TRBV7-9 with TRBJ1-1, with D perhaps TRBD1 (5 bases). The germline CDR1 and CDR2 sequences are SEHNR and FQNEAQ (reference sequence). The CDR3 loop spans 14 amino acids. The full variable domain, in which reference TRBV7-9 and TRBJ1-1 provide the parts outside the CDR3, is DTGVSQNPRHKITKRGQNVTFRCDPISEHNRLYWYRQTLGQGPEFLTYFQNEAQLEKSRLLSDRFSAERPKGSFSTLEIQRTEQGDSAMYLCASSLAGGYTEAFFGQGTRLTVV.

This chain links TRBV19 with TRBJ1-4; D uncertain. The CDR3 has 13 residues. The V gene lost 3 bases and the J gene lost 10 bases, with 12 bases spanning the gap. Germline CDR1 reads LNHDA; CDR2 reads SQIVND (reference sequence). The CDR3 spells CASSITLAGKLFF. CDR3 sequence (DNA): TGTGCCAGTAGTATCACCTTAGCGGGAAAACTGTTTTTT.